The clone carrying this TCR beta chain was recorded at least ten times. TCRdb re-called clones from the PCR reads using MiXCR. The sample contains 35,000 to 50,000 clones, roughly 13% of which appear only once. Patients had received no treatment of any kind before thyroid surgery. This CDR3 is 15 amino acids long. With 0 bases clipped from V and 5 bases from J, the junction kept 4 bases outside the gene matches. CDR1 is MDHEN, CDR2 SYDVKM, per germline. The data stem from a study of metastatic and nonmetastatic thyroid tumors. The sequenced material came from blood. V gene TRBV28 combines with J gene TRBJ2-7; TRBD2 agrees at 10 bases. The sequence derives from a female donor with papillary thyroid cancer or a benign thyroid nodule (not recorded which). Some clones in this sample may be carry-over from other donors' samples. CDR3 in amino acids: CASSLWRLAGHEQYF. The CDR3 DNA follows: TGTGCCAGCAGTTTATGGAGACTAGCGGGCCACGAGCAGTACTTC. The whole variable domain, remainder taken from reference TRBV28 and TRBJ2-7, is DVKVTQSSRYLVKRTGEKVFLECVQDMDHENMFWYRQDPGLGLRLIYFSYDVKMKEKGDIPEGYSVSREKKERFSLILESASTNQTSMYLCASSLWRLAGHEQYFGPGTRLTVT.